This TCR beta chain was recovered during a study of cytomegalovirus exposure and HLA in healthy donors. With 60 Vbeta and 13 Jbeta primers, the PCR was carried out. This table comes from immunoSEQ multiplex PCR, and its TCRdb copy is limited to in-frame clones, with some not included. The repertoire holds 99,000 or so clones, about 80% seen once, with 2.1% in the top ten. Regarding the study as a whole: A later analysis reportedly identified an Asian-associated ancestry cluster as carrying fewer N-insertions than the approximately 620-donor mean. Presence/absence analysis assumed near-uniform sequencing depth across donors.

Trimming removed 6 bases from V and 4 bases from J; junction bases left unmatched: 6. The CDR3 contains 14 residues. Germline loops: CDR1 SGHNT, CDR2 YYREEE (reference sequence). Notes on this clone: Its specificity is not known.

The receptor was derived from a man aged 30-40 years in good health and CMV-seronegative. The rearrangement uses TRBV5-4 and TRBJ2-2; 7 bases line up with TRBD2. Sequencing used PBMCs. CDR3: CASNPSGVTGELFF. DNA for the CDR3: TGTGCCAGCAACCCCAGCGGGGTCACCGGGGAGCTGTTTTTT.